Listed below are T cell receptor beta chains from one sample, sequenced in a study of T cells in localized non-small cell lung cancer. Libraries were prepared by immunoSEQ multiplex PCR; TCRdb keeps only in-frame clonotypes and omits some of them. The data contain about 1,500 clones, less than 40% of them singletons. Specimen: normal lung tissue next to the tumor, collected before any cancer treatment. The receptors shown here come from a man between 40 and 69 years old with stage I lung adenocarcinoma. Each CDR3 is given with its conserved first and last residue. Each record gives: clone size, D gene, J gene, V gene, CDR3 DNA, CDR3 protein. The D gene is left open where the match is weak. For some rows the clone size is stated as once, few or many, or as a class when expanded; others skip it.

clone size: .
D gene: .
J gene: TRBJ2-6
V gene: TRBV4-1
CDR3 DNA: TGCGCCAGCAGCCAAGATTCGGGGGCTGGGGCCAACGTCCTGACTTTC
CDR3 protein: CASSQDSGAGANVLTF

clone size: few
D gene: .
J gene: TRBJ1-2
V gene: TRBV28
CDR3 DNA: TGTGCCAGCAGTACCGCCCCGGGGGGGTATGGCTACACCTTC
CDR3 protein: CASSTAPGGYGYTF

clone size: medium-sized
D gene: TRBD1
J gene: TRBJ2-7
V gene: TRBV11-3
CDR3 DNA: TGTGCCAGCAGTCCCGGGACAGGGCCATCCTACGAGCAGTACTTC
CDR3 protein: CASSPGTGPSYEQYF

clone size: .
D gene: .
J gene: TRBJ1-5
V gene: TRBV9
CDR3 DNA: TGTGCCAGCAGCGTAGGGGTTTTTCAGCCCCAGCATTTT
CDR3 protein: CASSVGVFQPQHF

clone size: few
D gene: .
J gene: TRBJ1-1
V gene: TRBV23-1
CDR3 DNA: TGCGCCAGCAGCCAACAGGGTTACACTGAAGCTTTCTTT
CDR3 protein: CASSQQGYTEAFF

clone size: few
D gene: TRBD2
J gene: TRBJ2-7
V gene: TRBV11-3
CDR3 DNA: TGTGCCAGCAGCTTAACAGCGGGAGAGGGCGAGCAGTACTTC
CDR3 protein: CASSLTAGEGEQYF

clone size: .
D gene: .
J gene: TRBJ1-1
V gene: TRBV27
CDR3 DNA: TGTGCCAGCAGTAGGTCTATCATTGCCACAGGGATGAACACTGAAGCTTTCTTT
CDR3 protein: CASSRSIIATGMNTEAFF

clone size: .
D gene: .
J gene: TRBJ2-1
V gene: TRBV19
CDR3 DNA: TGTGCCAGTAGTACCTGGGGGCGTGAGCAGTTCTTC
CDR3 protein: CASSTWGREQFF

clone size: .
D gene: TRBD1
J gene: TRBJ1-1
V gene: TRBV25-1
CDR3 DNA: TGTGCCAGCAGTGTCCTACAGGGGGCGGACACTGAAGCTTTCTTT
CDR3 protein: CASSVLQGADTEAFF

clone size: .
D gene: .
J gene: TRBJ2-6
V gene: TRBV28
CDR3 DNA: TGTGCCAGCAGCCCTTGGAGCTTGAGATCTGGGGCCAACGTCCTGACTTTC
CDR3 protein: CASSPWSLRSGANVLTF

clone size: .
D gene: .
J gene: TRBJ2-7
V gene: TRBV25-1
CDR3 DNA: TGTGCCAGCAGTGAATCCCCGACAGCGCAGTACTTC
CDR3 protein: CASSESPTAQYF

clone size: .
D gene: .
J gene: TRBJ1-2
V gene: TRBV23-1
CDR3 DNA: TGCGCCAGCAGCCAAGATGTATTGGACTATGGCTACACCTTC
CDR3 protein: CASSQDVLDYGYTF

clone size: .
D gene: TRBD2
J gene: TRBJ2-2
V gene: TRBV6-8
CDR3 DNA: TGTGCCAGCAGTTTGACTAGCGGGGGGGCCTTCAACACCGGGGAGCTGTTTTTT
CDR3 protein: CASSLTSGGAFNTGELFF